The 8 T cell receptor beta chains presented below share a single source sample, sequenced in a study of cytomegalovirus exposure and HLA in healthy donors. The PCR contained 60 Vbeta and 13 Jbeta primers. Some clones are missing from TCRdb's copy, which holds only in-frame ones; the method was immunoSEQ multiplex PCR. Of over 95,000 clones in the sample, about 80% were seen once. Sequencing input: PBMCs. These receptors came from a woman aged 40-49 years in good health and CMV-seropositive.

The J gene is TRBJ2-2, the V gene TRBV6-5, with D unresolved. CDR1 is MNHEY and CDR2 is SVGAGI in the germline V gene. The CDR3 is made up of 11 amino acids. Trimming cost V 6 bases and J 7 bases, with 6 bases left between them. In DNA form, the CDR3 reads TGTGCCAGCAGGGCGGTCGGGGAGCTGTTTTTT. It codes for CASRAVGELFF.

V gene TRBV5-1 combines with J gene TRBJ2-4, with D perhaps TRBD1 (5 bases). In germline, CDR1 is SGHRS, CDR2 YFSETQ. This CDR3 region has 13 residues. The DNA of the CDR3 is TGCGCAAGTAGGGGCGTGGGTTTTGACATTCAGTACTTC. As protein: CASRGVGFDIQYF. The entire variable domain, with the rest obtained from reference TRBV5-1 and TRBJ2-4, is as follows: KAGVTQTPRYLIKTRGQQVTLSCSPISGHRSVSWYQQTPGQGLQFLFEYFSETQRNKGNFPGRFSGRQFSNSRSEMNVSTLELGDSALYLCASRGVGFDIQYFGAGTRLSVL.

The chain combines TRBV5-1 with TRBJ2-7; 7 bases are a match to TRBD1. The CDR3 runs to 15 residues. V shed 4 bases, J shed 4 bases, and the junction held 11 bases outside the gene matches. CDR1 is SGHRS and CDR2 is YFSETQ in the germline V gene. CDR3 residues: CASSLPSTGRYEQYF. CDR3 DNA: TGCGCCAGCAGCCTCCCCTCGACAGGGCGGTACGAGCAGTACTTC.

This chain joins TRBV7-2 and TRBJ1-1, with D tentatively TRBD1 (6 bases). Trimming took off 5 bases at V and 3 bases at J, with 13 bases between the two ends. From germline, CDR1 is SGHTA and CDR2 FQGNSA. The CDR3 runs 14 residues. The CDR3 reads CASSHRTEYTEAFF. In nucleotides, the CDR3 is TGTGCCAGCAGCCACCGGACAGAGTACACTGAAGCTTTCTTT.

The gene calls are TRBV7-8 and TRBJ1-1; 8 bases agree with TRBD1. Germline CDR1 is SGHVS and CDR2 is FQNEAQ. The length of the CDR3 is 15 residues. The V and J ends lost 0 bases and 5 bases, in that order; junction bases with no gene match: 5. The CDR3 loop reads CASSLADRGGTEAFF. DNA for the CDR3: TGTGCCAGCAGCTTAGCAGACAGGGGAGGGACTGAAGCTTTCTTT.

The chain employs TRBV6-1 and TRBJ2-5; TRBD2 aligns across 12 bases. Near its end, the DNA agrees better with TRBJ2-7, so the J call may be wrong. CDR3 size: 17 residues. The germline V gene encodes CDR1 MNHNS and CDR2 SASEGT. The CDR3 bases are TGTGCCAGCAGTGAGCGACTAGCGGGGGCCCTATCCTACGAGCAGTACTTC. Protein: CASSERLAGALSYEQYF.

This clone was recorded only once. The chain has TRBV4-2 and TRBJ2-7, with 8 bases fitting TRBD2. This CDR3 spans 17 amino acids. Losses at the gene ends were 0 bases for V and 6 bases for J; bases not matched to a gene: 13. The germline V gene has CDR1 LGHNA and CDR2 YNFKEQ. The CDR3 region has the DNA TGTGCCAGCAGCCAAGAAATTTCCGGGACTAGAGGCGGCGAGCAGTACTTC. It translates to CASSQEISGTRGGEQYF.

This clone was detected only a few times. This rearrangement joins TRBV7-9 to TRBJ1-5; 8 bases match TRBD1. This CDR3 contains 16 residues. Trimming at V came to 2 bases and at J to 6 bases, leaving 9 bases not matched to a gene. Germline V gives CDR1 SEHNR, CDR2 FQNEAQ (reference sequence). The CDR3 DNA is TGTGCCAGCAGCTTATTCGGCAGGGGGCTTATTCAGCCCCAGCATTTT. This translates into CASSLFGRGLIQPQHF.